This TCR beta chain was sequenced for a study of CD8+ T cells in alopecia areata. Study-wide background: The duration of tofacitinib was 6 to 18 months, with 6 months off drug afterward. Overall study findings and caveats: An increase in clonality over normal scalp was evident in lesional scalp, especially alopecia totalis/universalis.

This CDR3 is 15 amino acids long. The ends lost 5 bases at V and 3 bases at J; junction bases unmatched: 5. Germline V gene lookup returns CDR1 MNHEY and CDR2 SMNVEV (reference sequence). On this clone: No antigen is known for it.

cDNA reverse transcribed from extracted RNA served as the sequencing template. Clones were read by immunoSEQ multiplex PCR, and TCRdb kept only the in-frame ones, dropping some. The sample contains about 130,000 clones, approximately 49% of which appear only once. The sequencing used CD8+ T cells sorted from blood, collected at week 0. The receptor's source is a human donor with alopecia areata. This chain uses TRBV27 with TRBJ2-1; TRBD2 aligns across 9 bases. As DNA, the CDR3 is TGTGCCAGCAGTCCAAGCGGGGGGATCTACAATGAGCAGTTCTTC. Translated: CASSPSGGIYNEQFF.